Listed below are T cell receptor beta chains from one sample, sequenced in a study of blood T cell repertoires in COVID-19. The assay was immunoSEQ multiplex PCR, and TCRdb's table has in-frame clones only and misses some. The sample consists of over 250,000 clones, 91% of them appearing once. What was sequenced was peripheral blood. These TCRs come from a young adult with COVID-19, enrolled during active disease. The CDR3 runs from the conserved cysteine through the conserved F or W. The D gene is left open where the match is weak. Size is stated for part of the rows, as once, few or many counts, or as a class when the clone is expanded.

j_call clone_size v_call d_call cdr3_nt cdr3_aa
TRBJ2-2 . TRBV5-1 TRBD2 TGCGCCAGCAGCTATAGCGGGAGTGCCGGGGAGCTGTTTTTT CASSYSGSAGELFF
TRBJ2-7 . TRBV19 . TGTGCCAGTAGTCCCGCACAGGGTAGCGAGCAGTACTTC CASSPAQGSEQYF
TRBJ2-6 . TRBV6-6 . TGTGCCAGCAGGAGGGATCGGGCCAACGTCCTGACTTTC CASRRDRANVLTF
TRBJ1-4 once TRBV7-6 . TGTGCCAGCAGCTCCTCTCTAGGGGGTCAAGCTAATGAAAAACTGTTTTTT CASSSSLGGQANEKLFF
TRBJ1-2 once TRBV18 TRBD1 TGTGCCAGCTCACCGACAGGGGCCTATGGCTACACCTTC CASSPTGAYGYTF
TRBJ2-7 . TRBV28 . TGTGCCAGCACTAAACCGGGGGCCTACGAGCAGTACTTC CASTKPGAYEQYF
TRBJ2-7 . TRBV3-1/TRBV3-2 TRBD2 TGTGCCAGCAGCCACCTAGCGGGGATATCGGCTGGGTCCTACGAGCAGTACTTC CASSHLAGISAGSYEQYF
TRBJ1-1 . TRBV28 . TGTGCCAGCAGTTTCCGCCAGGGCACTGAAGCTTTCTTT CASSFRQGTEAFF
TRBJ1-2 . TRBV5-1 . TGCGCCAGCAGCCCAGGGACAACTAACTATGGCTACACCTTC CASSPGTTNYGYTF
TRBJ2-7 . TRBV13 . TGTGCCAGCAGCTCCAGGGGCTACGAGCAGCACTTC CASSSRGYEQHF
TRBJ2-7 . TRBV12-3/TRBV12-4 . TGTGCCAGCAGTTTCACTAGCCGGTACGAGCAGTACTTC CASSFTSRYEQYF
TRBJ2-1 . TRBV29-1 . TGCAGCGTTGAGTGGAGGCGTTCCTACAATGAGCAGTTCTTC CSVEWRRSYNEQFF
TRBJ2-7 . TRBV3-1/TRBV3-2 TRBD2 TGTGCCAGCAGCCAACGAGATAGCGGGAGCTCCTACGAGCAGTACTTC CASSQRDSGSSYEQYF
TRBJ1-2 few TRBV5-4 TRBD1 TGTGCCAGCAGCCCAGGGGACAGGGGCCTCCATGGCTACACCTTC CASSPGDRGLHGYTF
TRBJ2-7 . TRBV2 . TGTGCCAGCAGTGAAGCGCCCGGGAGTGCCTACGAGCAGTACTTC CASSEAPGSAYEQYF
TRBJ1-2 . TRBV29-1 . TGCAGCGGAACCCAGGGGCAGGACTATGGCTACACCTTC CSGTQGQDYGYTF
TRBJ2-7 once TRBV24-1 TRBD2 TGTGCCACCAGTGCCGGACTAGCGGGGGCCTACGAGCAGTACTTC CATSAGLAGAYEQYF
TRBJ1-1 . TRBV6-5 TRBD1 TGTGCCAGCAGTCACAGGGGGGGCGACTACACTGAAGCTTTCTTT CASSHRGGDYTEAFF
TRBJ1-1 . TRBV18 TRBD1 TGTGCCAGCTCGGGACTAGCGCAGGGGGTAGAAGCTTTCTTT CASSGLAQGVEAFF
TRBJ1-4 . TRBV5-4 TRBD1 TGTGCCAGCAGCTTGCAAGGGGGCGGGGAAAAACTGTTTTTT CASSLQGGGEKLFF
TRBJ1-4 . TRBV9 TRBD1 TGTGCCAGCAGCGTATCTGGAACAGGGGGTGAAAAACTGTTTTTT CASSVSGTGGEKLFF
TRBJ2-1 once TRBV7-8 . TGTGCCAGCAGCTTATGGGGCGGCCATGAGCAGTTCTTC CASSLWGGHEQFF
TRBJ2-6 . TRBV4-2 . TGTGCCAGCAGCCAAGAGGAGAACTCTGGGGCCAACGTCCTGACTTTC CASSQEENSGANVLTF
TRBJ2-3 . TRBV25-1 . TGTGCCAGCAACACCCGACAGACAGATACGCAGTATTTT CASNTRQTDTQYF
TRBJ2-2 . TRBV5-4 TRBD2 TGTGCCAGCAGAAAATCTAGCGGGGCGAACACCGGGGAGCTGTTTTTT CASRKSSGANTGELFF
TRBJ2-4 . TRBV12-3/TRBV12-4 . TGTGCCAGCAGTTTTCGGGGAAACATTCAGTACTTC CASSFRGNIQYF
TRBJ2-1 . TRBV24-1 . TGTGCCACGGAGGGGCTCAACGGTGAGCAGTTCTTC CATEGLNGEQFF
TRBJ2-1 . TRBV29-1 TRBD2 TGCAGCGTTGGTAGCGGGAGCTCCTACAATGAGCAGTTCTTC CSVGSGSSYNEQFF
TRBJ2-7 . TRBV28 TRBD2 TGTGCCAGCAGTCCTCTGACTAGCGGGAGATCTTCATACGAGCAGTACTTC CASSPLTSGRSSYEQYF
TRBJ2-1 . TRBV4-1 . TGCGCCAGCAGCCTATCCTTGGTGAGTGAGCAGTTCTTC CASSLSLVSEQFF
TRBJ2-7 . TRBV7-2 . TGTGCCAGCCCTCCTTTTCAGTGGTGCCGCGAGCAGTACTTC CASPPFQWCREQYF